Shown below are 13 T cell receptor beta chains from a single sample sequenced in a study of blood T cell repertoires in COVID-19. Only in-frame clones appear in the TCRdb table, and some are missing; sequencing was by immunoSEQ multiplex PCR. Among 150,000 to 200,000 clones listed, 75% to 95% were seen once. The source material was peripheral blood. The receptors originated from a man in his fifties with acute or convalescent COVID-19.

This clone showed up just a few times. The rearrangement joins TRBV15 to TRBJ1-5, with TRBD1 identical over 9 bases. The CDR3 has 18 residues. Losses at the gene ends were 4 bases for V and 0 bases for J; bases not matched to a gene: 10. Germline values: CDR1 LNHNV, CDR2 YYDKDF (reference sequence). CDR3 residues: CATSTTAGTGYSNQPQHF. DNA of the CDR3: TGTGCCACCAGCACCACAGCCGGGACAGGGTATAGCAATCAGCCCCAGCATTTT.

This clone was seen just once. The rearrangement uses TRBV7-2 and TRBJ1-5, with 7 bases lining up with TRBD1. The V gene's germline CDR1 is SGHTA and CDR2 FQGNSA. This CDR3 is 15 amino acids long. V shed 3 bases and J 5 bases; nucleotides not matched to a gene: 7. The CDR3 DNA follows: TGTGCCAGCAGCTTTATGACAGGGAAGGATCAGCCCCAGCATTTT. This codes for CASSFMTGKDQPQHF.

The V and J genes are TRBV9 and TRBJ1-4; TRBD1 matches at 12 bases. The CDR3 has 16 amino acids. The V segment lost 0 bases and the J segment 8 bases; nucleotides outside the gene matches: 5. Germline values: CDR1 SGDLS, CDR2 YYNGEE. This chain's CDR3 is CASSVGDRGLSEKLFF. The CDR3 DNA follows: TGTGCCAGCAGCGTAGGGGACAGGGGGCTCAGCGAAAAACTGTTTTTT.

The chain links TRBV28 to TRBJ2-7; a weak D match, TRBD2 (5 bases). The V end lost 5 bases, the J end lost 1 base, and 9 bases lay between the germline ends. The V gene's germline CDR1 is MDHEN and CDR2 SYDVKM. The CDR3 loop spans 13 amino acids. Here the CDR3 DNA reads TGTGCCAGCAGTCCCACGGGGTCCTACGAGCAGTACTTC. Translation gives CASSPTGSYEQYF. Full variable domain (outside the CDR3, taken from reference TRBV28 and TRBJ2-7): DVKVTQSSRYLVKRTGEKVFLECVQDMDHENMFWYRQDPGLGLRLIYFSYDVKMKEKGDIPEGYSVSREKKERFSLILESASTNQTSMYLCASSPTGSYEQYFGPGTRLTVT.

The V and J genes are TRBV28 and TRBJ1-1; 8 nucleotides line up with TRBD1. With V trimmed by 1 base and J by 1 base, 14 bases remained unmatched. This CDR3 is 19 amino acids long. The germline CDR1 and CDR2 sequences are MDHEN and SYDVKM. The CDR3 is CASSLSIRGTGPKNTEAFF. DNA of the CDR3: TGTGCCAGCAGTTTATCAATCAGAGGGACAGGCCCCAAGAACACTGAAGCTTTCTTT.

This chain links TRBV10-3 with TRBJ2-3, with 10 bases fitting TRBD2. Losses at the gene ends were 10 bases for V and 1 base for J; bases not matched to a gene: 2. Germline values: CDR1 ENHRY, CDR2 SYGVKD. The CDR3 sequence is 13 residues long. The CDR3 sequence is CATSGSGTDTQYF. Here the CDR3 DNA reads TGTGCCACTAGCGGGAGCGGCACAGATACGCAGTATTTT.

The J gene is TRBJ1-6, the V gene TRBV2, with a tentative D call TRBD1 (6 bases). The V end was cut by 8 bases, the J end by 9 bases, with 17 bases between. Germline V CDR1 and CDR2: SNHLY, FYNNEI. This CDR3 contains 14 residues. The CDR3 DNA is TGTGCCAGCGAGCAGGACAGCGGCGGTTCACCCCTCCACTTT. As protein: CASEQDSGGSPLHF. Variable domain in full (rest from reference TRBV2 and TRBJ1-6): EPEVTQTPSHQVTQMGQEVILRCVPISNHLYFYWYRQILGQKVEFLVSFYNNEISEKSEIFDDQFSVERPDGSNFTLKIRSTKLEDSAMYFCASEQDSGGSPLHFGNGTRLTVT.

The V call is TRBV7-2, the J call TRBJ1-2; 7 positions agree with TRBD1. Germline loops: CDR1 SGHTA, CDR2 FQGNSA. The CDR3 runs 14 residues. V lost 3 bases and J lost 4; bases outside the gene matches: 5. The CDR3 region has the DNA TGTGCCAGCAGCTTTATCAGGGACAGCTATGGCTACACCTTC. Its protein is CASSFIRDSYGYTF.

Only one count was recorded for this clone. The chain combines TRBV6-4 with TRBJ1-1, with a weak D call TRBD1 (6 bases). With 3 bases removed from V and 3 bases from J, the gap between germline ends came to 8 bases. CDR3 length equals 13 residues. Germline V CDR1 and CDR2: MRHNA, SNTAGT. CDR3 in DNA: TGTGCCAGCAGTGAGGACAGCTACACTGAAGCTTTCTTT. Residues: CASSEDSYTEAFF.

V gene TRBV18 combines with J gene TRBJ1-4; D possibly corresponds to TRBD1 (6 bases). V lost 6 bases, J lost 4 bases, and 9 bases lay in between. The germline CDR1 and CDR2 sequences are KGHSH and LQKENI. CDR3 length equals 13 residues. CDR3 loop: CASSRTVNEKLFF. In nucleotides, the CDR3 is TGTGCCAGCTCCAGGACAGTTAATGAAAAACTGTTTTTT. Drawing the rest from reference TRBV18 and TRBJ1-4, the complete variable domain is NAGVMQNPRHLVRRRGQEARLRCSPMKGHSHVYWYRQLPEEGLKFMVYLQKENIIDESGMPKERFSAEFPKEGPSILRIQQVVRGDSAAYFCASSRTVNEKLFFGSGTQLSVL.

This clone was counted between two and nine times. DNA of the CDR3: TGTGCCACCAGTGATATAAACAGGGGCCATACAGATACGCAGTATTTT. Protein sequence: CATSDINRGHTDTQYF. The chain combines TRBV24-1 with TRBJ2-3; TRBD1 agrees at 7 bases. Germline trimming cut 3 bases from V and 3 bases from J; bases unmatched to any gene: 8. There are 16 residues in the CDR3. Germline CDR1 is KGHDR and CDR2 is SFDVKD.

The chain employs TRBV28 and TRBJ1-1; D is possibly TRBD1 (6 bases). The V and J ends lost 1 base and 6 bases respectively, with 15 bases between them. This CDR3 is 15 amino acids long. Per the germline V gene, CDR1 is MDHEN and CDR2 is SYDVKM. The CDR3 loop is CASSLSGAIFPEAFF. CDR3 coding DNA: TGTGCCAGCAGTTTATCAGGGGCGATCTTCCCTGAAGCTTTCTTT. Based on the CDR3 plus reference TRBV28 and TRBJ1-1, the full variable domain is DVKVTQSSRYLVKRTGEKVFLECVQDMDHENMFWYRQDPGLGLRLIYFSYDVKMKEKGDIPEGYSVSREKKERFSLILESASTNQTSMYLCASSLSGAIFPEAFFGQGTRLTVV.

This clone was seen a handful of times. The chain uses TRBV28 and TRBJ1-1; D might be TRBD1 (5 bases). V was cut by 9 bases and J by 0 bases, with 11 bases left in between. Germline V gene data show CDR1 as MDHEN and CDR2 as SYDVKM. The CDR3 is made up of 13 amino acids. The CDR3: CASQDSMNTEAFF. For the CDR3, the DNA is TGTGCCAGTCAAGACAGCATGAACACTGAAGCTTTCTTT.